This T cell receptor beta chain was obtained from a study of early T cells in non-severe SARS-CoV-2 infection. Individual cDNA molecules received unique molecular identifiers during library preparation. Via MiXCR, TCRdb re-called the 5' RACE reads, giving one row per CDR3 protein. This sample carries roughly 52,000 distinct CDR3 sequences, around 6.6% of them seen once, and the ten largest clones take about 5.9%. This clonotype was seen only a few times. V was shortened by 0 bases and J by 4 bases, with 12 bases between the two germline ends. The germline V gene has CDR1 LGHNA and CDR2 YSLEER. CDR3 size: 15 residues.

This TCR derives from an adult who was a healthcare worker with PCR-confirmed SARS-CoV-2 infection or an uninfected control (not recorded which). Sequences were derived from whole blood, sampled at baseline. The chain employs TRBV4-3 and TRBJ2-5; D possibly corresponds to TRBD2 (6 bases). The CDR3 DNA follows: TGCGCCAGCAGCCAAGAAGAGGAGGGCGGAGAGACCCAGTACTTC. Protein: CASSQEEEGGETQYF.